The rows below give T cell receptor beta chains drawn from one sample of a study of shared clonotypes between healthy human individuals. Sequenced by immunoSEQ multiplex PCR; TCRdb stores in-frame clones only, minus some. The top ten clones hold around 1.7% of a sample with millions of clones, roughly 91% of them seen once. Sequenced: naive CD8+ T cells from PBMCs. These TCRs come from a man aged 18 to 30 in good health. Some clones in this sample may be carry-over from other donors' samples. The conserved cysteine and the conserved F or W are not part of the CDR3 here. For some rows the clone size is stated as once, few or many, or as a class when expanded; others skip it.

abundance: -; len: 10; j_gene: TRBJ1-2; v_gene: TRBV19; CDR3aa: ASINVNYGYT
abundance: -; len: 13; j_gene: TRBJ2-1; v_gene: TRBV7-2; CDR3aa: ASSFSSGDYNEQF
abundance: once; len: 12; j_gene: TRBJ1-3; v_gene: TRBV10-3; CDR3aa: ATGGGYSGNTIY
abundance: -; len: 13; j_gene: TRBJ2-5; v_gene: TRBV28; CDR3aa: ANQQLESGEETQY
abundance: -; len: 12; j_gene: TRBJ1-1; v_gene: TRBV11-2; CDR3aa: ASSLEGTGIEAF
abundance: -; len: 9; j_gene: TRBJ1-2; v_gene: TRBV9; CDR3aa: ASSVANGYT
abundance: -; len: 11; j_gene: TRBJ1-2; v_gene: TRBV10-1; CDR3aa: ASSGQRGYGYT
abundance: -; len: 11; j_gene: TRBJ1-1; v_gene: TRBV6-6; CDR3aa: ASSYLATTEAF
abundance: -; len: 11; j_gene: TRBJ2-7; v_gene: TRBV19; CDR3aa: ASNERSGDEQY
abundance: -; len: 12; j_gene: TRBJ2-7; v_gene: TRBV9; CDR3aa: ASSIGTGFHEQY
abundance: once; len: 15; j_gene: TRBJ2-7; v_gene: TRBV10-3; CDR3aa: AISESTRDRGPLEQY
abundance: -; len: 14; j_gene: TRBJ2-2; v_gene: TRBV5-1; CDR3aa: ASRQSGRYSPGELF
abundance: -; len: 15; j_gene: TRBJ2-1; v_gene: TRBV28; CDR3aa: ASSPMGWTGYYNEQF
abundance: -; len: 14; j_gene: TRBJ1-5; v_gene: TRBV15; CDR3aa: ATSRDRDRGLQPQH
abundance: -; len: 12; j_gene: TRBJ2-7; v_gene: TRBV7-9; CDR3aa: ASSLDGGWYEQY
abundance: -; len: 13; j_gene: TRBJ1-2; v_gene: TRBV28; CDR3aa: ASSSPTGWNYGYT
abundance: -; len: 13; j_gene: TRBJ2-7; v_gene: TRBV10-3; CDR3aa: AISEGGDRGYEQY
abundance: -; len: 14; j_gene: TRBJ1-5; v_gene: TRBV27; CDR3aa: ASSSTTGDSNQPQH
abundance: -; len: 13; j_gene: TRBJ2-7; v_gene: TRBV5-1; CDR3aa: ASSNGPLPSYEQY
abundance: -; len: 15; j_gene: TRBJ2-5; v_gene: TRBV5-1; CDR3aa: ASIPGPRPNFQETQY
abundance: -; len: 14; j_gene: TRBJ2-1; v_gene: TRBV5-6; CDR3aa: ASSNMNSGSLVEQF
abundance: -; len: 13; j_gene: TRBJ1-1; v_gene: TRBV19; CDR3aa: ASSIDLGGNTEAF
abundance: -; len: 12; j_gene: TRBJ2-5; v_gene: TRBV5-4; CDR3aa: ASSFSGPLETQY
abundance: -; len: 15; j_gene: TRBJ2-2; v_gene: TRBV14; CDR3aa: ASSYGLAGGGSGELF
abundance: -; len: 12; j_gene: TRBJ2-7; v_gene: TRBV7-9; CDR3aa: ASSPPSSGYEQY
abundance: -; len: 12; j_gene: TRBJ2-2; v_gene: TRBV7-9; CDR3aa: ASSPGLLPGELF
abundance: -; len: 14; j_gene: TRBJ2-1; v_gene: TRBV4-3; CDR3aa: ASSQALAVAYNEQF
abundance: -; len: 15; j_gene: TRBJ1-1; v_gene: TRBV5-4; CDR3aa: ASSLGSIAVLNTEAF
abundance: -; len: 14; j_gene: TRBJ2-5; v_gene: TRBV12-5; CDR3aa: ASAALRGGYQETQY
abundance: once; len: 14; j_gene: TRBJ2-2; v_gene: TRBV7-2; CDR3aa: ASSLTGTSISGELF
abundance: once; len: 14; j_gene: TRBJ1-1; v_gene: TRBV18; CDR3aa: ASSPPRGEGDTEAF
abundance: -; len: 13; j_gene: TRBJ2-2; v_gene: TRBV19; CDR3aa: ASSIGIPVSGELF
abundance: -; len: 19; j_gene: TRBJ2-1; v_gene: TRBV9; CDR3aa: ASSGPGQGTGVSWGYSEQF
abundance: -; len: 13; j_gene: TRBJ2-5; v_gene: TRBV19; CDR3aa: ASTDRVSFPETQY
abundance: -; len: 10; j_gene: TRBJ2-7; v_gene: TRBV7-9; CDR3aa: ASSADFYEQY
abundance: -; len: 12; j_gene: TRBJ1-2; v_gene: TRBV7-3; CDR3aa: ASSLIPTEDGYT
abundance: -; len: 14; j_gene: TRBJ2-7; v_gene: TRBV27; CDR3aa: ASSYSGGPRTYEQY
abundance: -; len: 13; j_gene: TRBJ2-7; v_gene: TRBV7-8; CDR3aa: ASSQAIRVLDEQY
abundance: -; len: 12; j_gene: TRBJ1-6; v_gene: TRBV27; CDR3aa: ASSLGPYNSPLH
abundance: -; len: 12; j_gene: TRBJ2-7; v_gene: TRBV10-2; CDR3aa: ASSESNTAYEQY
abundance: -; len: 14; j_gene: TRBJ2-3; v_gene: TRBV7-6; CDR3aa: ASSLVVAGVSDTQY
abundance: -; len: 13; j_gene: TRBJ2-7; v_gene: TRBV2; CDR3aa: ASSPPDGEVYEQY
abundance: once; len: 13; j_gene: TRBJ2-7; v_gene: TRBV4-3; CDR3aa: ASSQRLAGRYEQY
abundance: -; len: 10; j_gene: TRBJ1-1; v_gene: TRBV7-6; CDR3aa: ASSSDRTEAF
abundance: -; len: 12; j_gene: TRBJ2-1; v_gene: TRBV5-1; CDR3aa: ASSFRANYNEQF
abundance: few; len: 13; j_gene: TRBJ1-2; v_gene: TRBV5-6; CDR3aa: ASSSLREADYGYT